This passage covers 6 T cell receptor beta chains from one sample sequenced in a study of blood T cell repertoires in COVID-19. The assay was immunoSEQ multiplex PCR, and TCRdb's table has in-frame clones only and misses some. The sample yields hundreds of thousands of clones, roughly 90% seen once. Material: peripheral blood. All receptors come from a woman in her twenties or thirties with active or convalescent COVID-19.

This chain uses TRBV30 with TRBJ2-7; the match to TRBD1 covers 10 bases. Germline trimming cut 3 bases from V and 6 bases from J; bases unmatched to any gene: 2. This CDR3 is 12 amino acids long. Germline V gene sequence: CDR1 GTSNPN, CDR2 SVGIG (reference sequence). This CDR3 reads CAWRRDRGEQYF. The CDR3 coding sequence is TGTGCCTGGAGGCGGGACAGGGGCGAGCAGTACTTC.

J is TRBJ1-1 and V is TRBV3-1 (or the pseudogene TRBV3-2); possibly TRBD1 for D (6 bases). V gave up 1 base and J gave up 5 bases, with 17 bases separating them. This CDR3 has 16 residues. From germline, CDR1 is LGHDT and CDR2 YNNKEL (reference sequence). CDR3 sequence (DNA): TGTGCCAGCAGCCAAGCTAGGCTGGGGGCGCAAACTGAAGCTTTCTTT. Translated, it gives CASSQARLGAQTEAFF.

The rearrangement links TRBV5-1 to TRBJ1-5, with TRBD1 matching 7 bases. V was clipped by 4 bases and J by 2 bases; unmatched bases: 0. Per the germline V gene, CDR1 is SGHRS and CDR2 is YFSETQ. The CDR3 runs 13 residues. In nucleotides, the CDR3 is TGCGCCAGCAGCACAGGGGGCAATCAGCCCCAGCATTTT. Its translation is CASSTGGNQPQHF.

The chain joins TRBV5-1 to TRBJ1-2, with a tentative D call TRBD1 (5 bases). V was clipped by 5 bases and J by 4 bases, with 18 bases between them. The length of the CDR3 is 15 residues. The germline V gene has CDR1 SGHRS and CDR2 YFSETQ. CDR3 nucleotides: TGCGCCAGCAGACCCCGGGACTCCCTTACCTATGGCTACACCTTC. It yields the protein CASRPRDSLTYGYTF.

This clone appeared a few times. The chain is built from TRBV2 and TRBJ1-2, with D perhaps matching TRBD1 (5 bases). Trimming took 8 bases from V and 4 from J, leaving 20 bases between them. CDR1 is SNHLY, CDR2 FYNNEI, per germline. The CDR3 is 15 residues long. As DNA, the CDR3 is TGTGCCAGCGGGCTCGGGGGGGGTTCTAGCTATGGCTACACCTTC. It encodes CASGLGGGSSYGYTF.

The chain carries TRBV2 and TRBJ1-1; D ambiguous. V lost 10 bases, J lost 1 base, and 19 bases lay in between. Germline loops: CDR1 SNHLY, CDR2 FYNNEI. The CDR3 has 15 residues. CDR3 sequence: CAMRIASDANTEAFF. DNA for the CDR3: TGTGCCATGAGGATAGCCTCCGACGCGAACACTGAAGCTTTCTTT.